Following are 19 T cell receptor beta chains from one sample sequenced in a study of siplizumab effects on memory and regulatory T cells. Using immunoSEQ multiplex PCR, the repertoire was profiled, and TCRdb retains in-frame clones only, with some absent. The table lists 50,000 to 60,000 clones, roughly 87% of them singletons. The sample comprised naive CD8+ T cells sorted from blood. These TCRs come from a human donor in good health.

For this clone: At one end, the junction sequence differs from germline, possibly due to a read error. V usage is TRBV2 and J usage is TRBJ2-7, with 9 bases aligning to TRBD1. The CDR3 runs 17 residues. Germline V gene data show CDR1 as SNHLY and CDR2 as FYNNEI. The CDR3 region has the DNA TGTGCCAGCAGAGAAGCTTCCGGGACAGGGAAGATTTACGAGCAGTACTTC. It translates to CASREASGTGKIYEQYF.

This clone has just one count. This chain uses TRBV6-1 with TRBJ1-2, with D possibly matching TRBD1 (5 bases). The CDR3 length is 15 residues. Between the trimmed V and J ends, which lost 2 bases and 2 bases, there was a span of 12 bases. Germline V gene lookup returns CDR1 MNHNS and CDR2 SASEGT. This chain's CDR3 is CASSELGGGNYGYTF. CDR3 coding DNA: TGTGCCAGCAGTGAATTGGGGGGAGGAAACTATGGCTACACCTTC.

A single count supports this clone. The rearrangement joins TRBV29-1 to TRBJ2-5; no reliable D call. Trimming took off 7 bases at V and 2 bases at J, with 8 bases between the two ends. Germline assignment: CDR1 SQVTM and CDR2 ANQGSEA. The length of the CDR3 is 11 residues. CDR3 DNA: TGCAGCGCTCATGTTCAAGAGACCCAGTACTTC. Translating it yields CSAHVQETQYF. Full variable domain (rest looked up from reference TRBV29-1 and TRBJ2-5): SAVISQKPSRDICQRGTSLTIQCQVDSQVTMMFWYRQQPGQSLTLIATANQGSEATYESGFVIDKFPISRPNLTFSTLTVSNMSPEDSSIYLCSAHVQETQYFGPGTRLLVL.

The chain uses TRBV7-6 and TRBJ2-7; D is uncertain. The CDR3 consists of 16 residues. Trimming stripped 1 base from V and 2 bases from J, with 15 bases between. Germline V CDR1 and CDR2: SGHVS, FNYEAQ. The CDR3 DNA reads TGTGCCAGCAGCTTAGGCGTTTCGGGTGGCGCCTACGAGCAGTACTTC. Translated: CASSLGVSGGAYEQYF.

The chain links TRBV4-1 to TRBJ1-2; D is perhaps TRBD1 (5 bases). With 3 bases removed from V and 6 bases from J, the gap between germline ends came to 14 bases. CDR3 length equals 14 residues. Germline V gene lookup returns CDR1 MGHRA and CDR2 YSYEKL. The CDR3 coding sequence is TGCGCCAGCAGCCAGGTGGCGGGGGTGAATGGCTACACCTTC. Amino acids: CASSQVAGVNGYTF.

The chain combines TRBV27 with TRBJ2-4; D is perhaps TRBD2 (5 bases). Trimming took 4 bases from V and 2 from J, leaving 12 bases between them. The length of the CDR3 is 15 residues. Germline V gene data show CDR1 as MNHEY and CDR2 as SMNVEV (reference sequence). CDR3 coding DNA: TGTGCCAGCAGTTGGGGAGCCCAGCCCAAAAACATTCAGTACTTC. Translating gives CASSWGAQPKNIQYF.

The chain carries TRBV27 and TRBJ1-6; TRBD1 might be the D (5 bases). V was pared by 4 bases and J by 3 bases, with 10 bases between. The germline CDR1 and CDR2 sequences are MNHEY and SMNVEV (reference sequence). CDR3 size: 15 residues. The CDR3 DNA follows: TGTGCCAGCAGTTCCCGGGGGGTCTATAATTCACCCCTCCACTTT. This translates into CASSSRGVYNSPLHF.

This clone was picked up one time. This rearrangement joins TRBV6-1 to TRBJ1-1; unclear D gene. Germline assignment: CDR1 MNHNS and CDR2 SASEGT. This CDR3 is 13 amino acids long. Trimming cost V 3 bases and J 4 bases, with 9 bases left between them. The CDR3 DNA reads as TGTGCCAGCAGTGATTGGGGTACCACTGAAGCTTTCTTT. Residues: CASSDWGTTEAFF.

The chain carries TRBV7-3 and TRBJ2-3; 11 bases are a match to TRBD2. The ends lost 1 base at V and 6 bases at J; junction bases unmatched: 9. This CDR3 is built from 17 residues. CDR1 and CDR2 from the germline V gene are SGHTA and FQGTGA. CDR3 nucleotide sequence: TGTGCCAGCAGCTTAATGGTAGCGGGAGGGCCATCGGATACGCAGTATTTT. This gives the protein CASSLMVAGGPSDTQYF. Filled out from reference TRBV7-3 and TRBJ2-3, the complete variable domain reads GAGVSQTPSNKVTEKGKYVELRCDPISGHTALYWYRQSLGQGPEFLIYFQGTGAADDSGLPNDRFFAVRPEGSVSTLKIQRTERGDSAVYLCASSLMVAGGPSDTQYFGPGTRLTVL.

The chain employs TRBV2 and TRBJ2-7; D is perhaps TRBD1 (5 bases). Germline CDR1 reads SNHLY; CDR2 reads FYNNEI. The CDR3 has 12 residues. Trimming left V 11 bases short and J 3 bases short, with 14 bases between. In DNA, the CDR3 is TGTGCCGCACAGTCAGGGAACTACGAGCAGTACTTC. Translated, it gives CAAQSGNYEQYF.

This clone was recorded once. The rearrangement uses TRBV6-1 and TRBJ2-1; D is ambiguous. Trimming left V 1 base short and J 1 base short, with 8 bases between. Germline V CDR1 and CDR2: MNHNS, SASEGT. The CDR3 contains 15 residues. The CDR3 DNA reads TGTGCCAGCAGTGAAGGGGCAGCGTCCTACAATGAGCAGTTCTTC. This translates into CASSEGAASYNEQFF.

V and J are TRBV6-1 and TRBJ2-3; D is possibly TRBD1 (5 bases). The CDR3 runs to 15 residues. CDR1 and CDR2 from the germline V gene are MNHNS and SASEGT. V gave up 3 bases and J gave up 2 bases, with 12 bases separating them. CDR3 nucleotide sequence: TGTGCCAGCAGTGAGGACACTTCCACCACAGATACGCAGTATTTT. Protein product: CASSEDTSTTDTQYF.

This sequence joins TRBV29-1 and TRBJ1-1; TRBD1 matches 7 bases. CDR3 length: 13 amino acids. V was pared by 6 bases and J by 1 base, with 5 bases of the junction left unmatched. Germline CDR1 and CDR2: SQVTM and ANQGSEA. CDR3 amino acids: CSVSRTGNTEAFF. The CDR3 DNA reads TGCAGCGTGTCCCGGACAGGGAACACTGAAGCTTTCTTT.

The V gene is TRBV4-1, the J gene TRBJ2-7; D call uncertain. The CDR3 sequence is 13 residues long. V gave up 4 bases and J gave up 2 bases, with 9 bases separating them. In germline, CDR1 is MGHRA, CDR2 YSYEKL. The CDR3 region is CASSPQIAYEQYF. For the CDR3, the DNA is TGCGCCAGCAGCCCCCAGATAGCCTACGAGCAGTACTTC.

The chain links TRBV10-3 to TRBJ1-2, with 9 bases aligning to TRBD1. CDR3 length: 17 amino acids. Germline trimming cut 2 bases from V and 3 bases from J; bases unmatched to any gene: 10. Germline V gene lookup returns CDR1 ENHRY and CDR2 SYGVKD. CDR3 DNA: TGTGCCATCAGTGAGCTGGGGACAGGGTCGGAGGACTATGGCTACACCTTC. Its protein product is CAISELGTGSEDYGYTF.

The V call is TRBV19, the J call TRBJ2-1; either TRBD1 or TRBD2 may fit D (5 bases each). There are 13 residues in the CDR3. Per germline, CDR1 LNHDA and CDR2 SQIVND (reference sequence). V shed 7 bases and J shed 8 bases, with 15 bases lying between them. The CDR3 region is CASTLIGADEQFF. CDR3 bases: TGTGCCAGTACCCTTATCGGGGCCGATGAGCAGTTCTTC.

V usage is TRBV2 and J usage is TRBJ2-1; D is perhaps TRBD1 or TRBD2 (5 bases each). CDR1 and CDR2 from the germline V gene are SNHLY and FYNNEI. The CDR3 runs 12 residues. Deletions cut 9 bases from V and 12 bases from J, with 18 bases between. The CDR3 nucleotides read TGTGCCAGGTTAATGGGGGACGGAGTGCAGTTCTTC. This encodes CARLMGDGVQFF.

The gene calls are TRBV7-9 and TRBJ2-2, with 7 bases aligning to TRBD2. Trimming removed 3 bases from V and 0 bases from J; junction bases left unmatched: 1. The CDR3 runs to 15 residues. Germline CDR1 SEHNR, CDR2 FQNEAQ (reference sequence). CDR3 in DNA: TGTGCCAGCAGCTTCGGGGGGTCGAACACCGGGGAGCTGTTTTTT. This encodes CASSFGGSNTGELFF.

This clone was counted between two and nine times. The chain employs TRBV6-5 and TRBJ2-7; 7 nucleotides match TRBD1. This CDR3 contains 12 residues. Germline CDR1 reads MNHEY; CDR2 reads SVGAGI. J gave up 5 bases and V 8 bases, and 6 bases lay outside the gene matches. The CDR3 loop reads CASGTGVNEQYF. The CDR3 DNA is TGTGCCAGCGGAACAGGGGTCAACGAGCAGTACTTC.